This T cell receptor (beta chain) emerged from a study of T cells after somatic rescue of genetic block. The CDR3 extends over 20 amino acids. Per germline, CDR1 SGDLS and CDR2 YYNGEE. V was pared by 3 bases and J by 1 base, with 14 bases of the junction left unmatched. Produced via immunoSEQ multiplex PCR; TCRdb's table is partial and in-frame only. The table shows 67,000 or so clones, with approximately 91% occurring only once. Input material: peripheral blood mononuclear cells (PBMCs). This rearrangement joins TRBV9 to TRBJ1-5, with 12 bases matching TRBD1. This clonotype was obtained from a man under 40. This CDR3 is CASSAGAGTGGVGSNQPQHF. The CDR3 DNA is TGTGCCAGCAGCGCCGGAGCCGGGACAGGGGGCGTGGGGAGCAATCAGCCCCAGCATTTT.